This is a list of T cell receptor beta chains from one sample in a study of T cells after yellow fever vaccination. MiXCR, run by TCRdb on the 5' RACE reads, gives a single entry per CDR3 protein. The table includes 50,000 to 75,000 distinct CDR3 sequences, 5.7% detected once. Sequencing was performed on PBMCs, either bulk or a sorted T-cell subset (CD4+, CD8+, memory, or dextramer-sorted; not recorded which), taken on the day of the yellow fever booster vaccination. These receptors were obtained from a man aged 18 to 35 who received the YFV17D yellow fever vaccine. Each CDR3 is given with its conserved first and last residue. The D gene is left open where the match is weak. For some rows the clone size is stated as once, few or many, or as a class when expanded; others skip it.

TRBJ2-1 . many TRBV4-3 CASSQDAYSSSYNEQFF TGCGCCAGCAGCCAAGATGCCTACTCCAGCTCCTACAATGAGCAGTTCTTC
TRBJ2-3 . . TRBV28 CASRLAIGGTDTQYF TGTGCCAGCAGGCTAGCAATCGGAGGGACAGATACGCAGTATTTT
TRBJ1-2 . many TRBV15 CATSRDGDACSF TGTGCCACCAGCAGAGATGGTGACGCTTGCTCCTTC
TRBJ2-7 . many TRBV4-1 CASSPGGLDAVEQYF TGCGCCAGCAGCCCGGGGGGCCTGGATGCGGTGGAGCAGTACTTC
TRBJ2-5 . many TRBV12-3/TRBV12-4 CASNWAGANEETQYF TGTGCCAGCAACTGGGCGGGGGCTAATGAAGAGACCCAGTACTTC
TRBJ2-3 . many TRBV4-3 CASSQDGGETDTQYF TGCGCCAGCAGCCAAGATGGGGGAGAGACAGATACGCAGTATTTT
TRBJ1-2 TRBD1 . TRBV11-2 CASSFKGAHQYGYTF TGTGCCAGCAGCTTTAAGGGGGCGCATCAGTATGGCTACACCTTC
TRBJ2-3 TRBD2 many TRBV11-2 CASSWIGTSGSTDTQYF TGTGCCAGCAGCTGGATCGGGACTAGCGGAAGCACAGATACGCAGTATTTT
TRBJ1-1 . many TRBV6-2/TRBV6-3 CASSRLMGEAFF TGTGCCAGCAGCCGACTTATGGGAGAGGCTTTCTTT
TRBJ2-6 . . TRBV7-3 CASSGIFTSGANVLTF TGTGCCAGCAGCGGCATCTTTACCTCTGGGGCCAACGTCCTGACTTTC
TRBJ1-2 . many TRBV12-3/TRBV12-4 CASSFFLGGQDGYTF TGTGCCAGCAGTTTCTTCTTGGGGGGGCAGGATGGCTACACCTTC
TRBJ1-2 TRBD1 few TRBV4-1 CASSPVIGTGNGYTF TGCGCCAGCAGCCCGGTTATTGGGACAGGGAATGGCTACACCTTC
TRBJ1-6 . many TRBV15 CATSRELGRDSPLHF TGTGCCACCAGCAGAGAACTTGGAAGAGATTCACCCCTCCACTTT
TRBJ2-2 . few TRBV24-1 CATSDETNTGELFF TGTGCCACCAGTGATGAAACGAACACCGGGGAGCTGTTTTTT
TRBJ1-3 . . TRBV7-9 CASSLRSGNTIYF TGTGCCAGCAGCCTCCGGTCTGGAAACACCATATATTTT
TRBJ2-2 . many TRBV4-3 CASRRGAARTGELFF TGCGCCAGCAGGAGGGGGGCCGCCCGGACCGGGGAGCTGTTTTTT
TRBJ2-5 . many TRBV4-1 CASSQGRGAAWTQYF TGCGCCAGCAGCCAAGGGAGGGGGGCCGCATGGACCCAGTACTTC
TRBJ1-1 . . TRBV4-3 CASSQVQVNTEAFF TGCGCCAGCAGCCAAGTACAAGTGAACACTGAAGCTTTCTTT
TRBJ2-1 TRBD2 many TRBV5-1 CASSLSLAGEPYNEQFF TGCGCCAGCAGCTTGTCACTAGCGGGGGAGCCCTACAATGAGCAGTTCTTC